A selection of T cell receptor beta chains follows, all from one sample in a study of OX40 agonist ivuxolimab in advanced cancers. The data were produced by immunoSEQ multiplex PCR, yet TCRdb's version contains in-frame clones alone and is incomplete. Of under 85,000 clones in the sample, roughly nine tenths are singletons; the top ten hold 4% to 5%. Sequenced here: CD4+ or CD8+ T cells sorted from blood, sampled in a trial of the OX40 agonist ivuxolimab. The receptors stem from an adult with an advanced solid tumor such as melanoma, head and neck, liver or kidney cancer. CDR3s include the opening cysteine and the closing phenylalanine or tryptophan. A D gene is named only where the DNA matches it firmly. Clone size, where shown, is once, few, many, or a class for clones that have expanded.

>NA|14|NA|TRBV30|TRBJ2-7
CAWSGVFLSYEQYF
TGTGCCTGGAGTGGTGTCTTCCTATCCTACGAGCAGTACTTC
>NA|10|few|TRBV20-1|TRBJ1-1
CSARLTEAFF
TGCAGTGCTAGACTTACTGAAGCTTTCTTT
>TRBD2|19|NA|TRBV4-2|TRBJ2-3
CASSQDRSSSGGSTDTQYF
TGTGCCAGCAGCCAAGATAGGTCTTCGAGCGGGGGTAGCACAGATACGCAGTATTTT
>TRBD1|17|NA|TRBV5-6|TRBJ1-5
CASSTTGVRGSNQPQHF
TGTGCCAGCAGCACTACAGGGGTCCGGGGTAGCAATCAGCCCCAGCATTTT
>NA|15|NA|TRBV21-1|TRBJ1-4
CASSKDRLPGEKLFF
TGTGCCAGCAGCAAAGATAGGCTCCCGGGCGAAAAACTGTTTTTT
>NA|13|NA|TRBV10-3|TRBJ2-5
CAISDGGWETQYF
TGTGCCATCAGTGACGGTGGTTGGGAGACCCAGTACTTC
>NA|12|NA|TRBV2|TRBJ2-4
CATRTAKNIQYF
TGTGCCACAAGGACAGCTAAAAACATTCAGTACTTC
>NA|13|NA|TRBV19|TRBJ2-5
CASSNTGQETQYF
TGTGCCAGTAGTAACACAGGGCAAGAGACCCAGTACTTC
>TRBD1|12|NA|TRBV6-5|TRBJ2-7
CASSPQGLEQYF
TGTGCCAGCAGCCCACAGGGGCTCGAGCAGTACTTC
>NA|13|NA|TRBV7-3|TRBJ1-3
CASSSRQGNTIYF
TGTGCCAGCAGCTCACGACAGGGAAACACCATATATTTT
>TRBD1|16|NA|TRBV10-2|TRBJ2-7
CASSEPGQGARHEQYF
TGCGCCAGCAGTGAGCCGGGACAGGGGGCGCGTCACGAGCAGTACTTC
>TRBD1|13|NA|TRBV11-3|TRBJ1-1
CASTQQGGAEAFF
TGTGCCAGCACCCAACAGGGGGGGGCTGAAGCTTTCTTT
>NA|14|NA|TRBV15|TRBJ2-4
CATSRDARMNIQYF
TGTGCCACCAGCAGAGATGCCAGGATGAACATTCAGTACTTC
>NA|12|NA|TRBV4-2|TRBJ2-1
CASSQGLREQFF
TGTGCCAGCAGCCAAGGTCTCAGGGAGCAGTTCTTC
>NA|14|NA|TRBV28|TRBJ1-5
CASSPGRRGQPQHF
TGTGCCAGCAGTCCTGGACGGAGGGGTCAGCCCCAGCATTTT
>TRBD1|12|NA|TRBV30|TRBJ1-4
CAWNRGREKLFF
TGTGCCTGGAACAGGGGGCGGGAAAAACTGTTTTTT
>NA|16|NA|TRBV28|TRBJ1-5
CASSSLTFRGNQPQHF
TGTGCCAGCAGTTCCCTTACATTCCGGGGCAATCAGCCCCAGCATTTT
>TRBD1|13|NA|TRBV27|TRBJ2-7
CASSPEDRAEQYF
TGTGCCAGCAGTCCAGAAGACAGGGCCGAGCAGTACTTC
>NA|11|few|TRBV28|TRBJ1-1
CASTGNTEAFF
TGTGCCAGCACGGGGAACACTGAAGCTTTCTTT
>NA|14|NA|TRBV7-3|TRBJ2-7
CASSPRGGSHEQYF
TGTGCCAGCAGCCCCAGAGGGGGGTCCCACGAGCAGTACTTC
>TRBD1|14|NA|TRBV29-1|TRBJ2-3
CSVEGTGGADTQYF
TGCAGCGTTGAAGGGACAGGGGGCGCAGATACGCAGTATTTT
>NA|16|NA|TRBV6-6|TRBJ2-2
CASSYTNTGNTGELFF
TGTGCCAGCAGTTATACCAACACGGGAAACACCGGGGAGCTGTTTTTT